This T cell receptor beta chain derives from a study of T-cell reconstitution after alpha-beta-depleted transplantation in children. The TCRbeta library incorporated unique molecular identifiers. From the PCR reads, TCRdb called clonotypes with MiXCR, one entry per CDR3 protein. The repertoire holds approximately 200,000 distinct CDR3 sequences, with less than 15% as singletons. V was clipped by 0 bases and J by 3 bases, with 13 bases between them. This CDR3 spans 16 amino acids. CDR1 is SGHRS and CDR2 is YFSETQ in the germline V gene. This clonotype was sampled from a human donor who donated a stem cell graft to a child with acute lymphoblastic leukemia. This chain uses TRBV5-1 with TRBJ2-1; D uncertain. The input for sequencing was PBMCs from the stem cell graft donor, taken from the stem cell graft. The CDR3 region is CASSLEADTFYNEQFF. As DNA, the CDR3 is TGCGCCAGCAGCTTGGAGGCCGATACTTTCTACAATGAGCAGTTCTTC.